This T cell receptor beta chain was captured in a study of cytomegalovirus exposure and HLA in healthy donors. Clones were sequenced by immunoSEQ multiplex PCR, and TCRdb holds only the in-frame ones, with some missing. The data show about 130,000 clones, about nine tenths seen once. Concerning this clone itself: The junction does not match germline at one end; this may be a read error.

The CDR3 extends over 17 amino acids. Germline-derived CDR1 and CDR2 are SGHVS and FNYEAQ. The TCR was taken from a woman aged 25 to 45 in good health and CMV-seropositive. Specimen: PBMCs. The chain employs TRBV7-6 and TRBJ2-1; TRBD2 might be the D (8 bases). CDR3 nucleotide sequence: TGTGCCAGCAGCCTAGCGGGCCGGGACAGAGATTACAATGAGCAGTTCTTC. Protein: CASSLAGRDRDYNEQFF.